This is a list of T cell receptor beta chains from one sample in a study of tumor-infiltrating lymphocytes in primary liver carcinoma. Via MiXCR, TCRdb re-called the multiplex PCR reads, giving one row per CDR3 protein. The data contain about 74,000 distinct CDR3 sequences, 60% to 80% of them seen just once; the ten biggest clones take up 28%. Material for sequencing was liver tumor tissue from sampling region 4. Receptors were obtained from a man aged 40-49 years with primary liver carcinoma and hepatitis B virus infection. Both conserved end residues are part of each CDR3. D genes are given only for firm matches. Clone size appears in some rows only: once, few, many, or a class for an expanded clone.

v_call	d_call	clone_size	j_call	cdr3_aa	cdr3_nt
TRBV4-1	TRBD2	once	TRBJ2-2	CASSQGGGLAGRITGELFF	TGCGCCAGCAGCCAAGGGGGGGGACTAGCAGGACGGATCACCGGGGAGCTGTTTTTT
TRBV28	TRBD2	.	TRBJ2-3	CASSLTSGGPGGDMQYF	TGTGCCAGCAGTTTAACTAGCGGAGGACCCGGGGGAGATATGCAGTATTTT
TRBV5-4	.	.	TRBJ2-5	CASSLNISLETQYF	TGTGCCAGCAGCTTGAATATCAGTTTGGAGACCCAGTACTTC
TRBV11-2	.	.	TRBJ2-3	CTSGLVEQNTQYF	TGTACCAGCGGCTTAGTCGAGCAGAATACGCAGTATTTT
TRBV6-2/TRBV6-3	.	.	TRBJ1-5	CASSYYGHGLENQPQHF	TGTGCCAGTAGTTACTATGGGCATGGGTTAGAGAATCAGCCCCAGCATTTT
TRBV11-2	.	.	TRBJ2-1	CASSLEFNEHFF	TGTGCCAGCAGCCTGGAGTTCAATGAGCATTTCTTC
TRBV11-2	TRBD2	once	TRBJ2-2	CASGGLAERSTGELFF	TGTGCCAGCGGAGGACTAGCGGAGCGGAGCACCGGGGAGCTGTTTTTT
TRBV11-2	TRBD1	.	TRBJ2-2	CATGQENVGELFF	TGTGCCACGGGACAGGAGAACGTCGGGGAGCTGTTTTTT
TRBV7-8	.	many	TRBJ1-1	CASSRTENTEAFF	TGTGCCAGCAGTCGAACAGAGAACACTGAAGCTTTCTTT
TRBV7-9	.	.	TRBJ1-4	CPSSPGGEHGKLFF	TGTCCCAGCAGCCCCGGGGGAGAACATGGAAAACTGTTTTTT
TRBV11-3	.	.	TRBJ1-1	CASNLDPDSTGVFF	TGTGCCAGCAACTTAGACCCCGACAGTACTGGAGTTTTCTTT
TRBV11-2	TRBD2	.	TRBJ2-5	CVSSLGPPGLAGGETPYF	TGTGTCAGCAGCTTAGGACCGCCGGGACTTGCGGGAGGTGAGACCCCGTACTTC
TRBV11-2	TRBD2	.	TRBJ2-2	CASSGGLAERNTGELLF	TGTGCTAGCAGCGGTGGACTAGCGGAGCGGAACACCGGGGAGCTTCTTTTT
TRBV12-3/TRBV12-4	.	.	TRBJ2-3	CAAGGTGTQYF	TGTGCTGCCGGAGGAACAGGTACGCAGTATTTT
TRBV11-2	TRBD2	.	TRBJ2-1	CTSSSRPSGRIYGQSF	TGTACCAGCAGCTCGCGCCCCAGCGGGAGGATCTATGGGCAGTCCTTC
TRBV11-2	.	.	TRBJ2-7	CASNSRRVDEQYF	TGTGCCAGCAACTCACGCAGGGTGGACGAGCAGTACTTC
TRBV29-1	.	many	TRBJ1-1	CSVGLTGYQPDEAFF	TGCAGCGTTGGACTGACAGGATACCAGCCTGATGAAGCTTTCTTT
TRBV29-1	TRBD2	.	TRBJ2-3	CSVRTSGARTDTQCF	TGCAGCGTCCGGACTAGCGGGGCCCGCACAGATACGCAATGTTTT
TRBV2	.	.	TRBJ2-2	CASTSRDTGELFF	TGTGCCAGCACTTCGCGGGACACCGGGGAGCTGTTTTTT
TRBV7-8	.	many	TRBJ1-5	CASKMGLDQPQHF	TGTGCCAGCAAGATGGGACTGGATCAGCCCCAGCATTTT
TRBV14	.	once	TRBJ2-1	CAKSPGTRDEQFF	TGTGCCAAAAGTCCCGGGACTCGGGATGAGCAGTTCTTC
TRBV18	.	.	TRBJ2-5	CASFTCLGEETQYF	TGTGCCAGCTTCACCTGTTTGGGGGAAGAGACCCAGTACTTC
TRBV4-2	TRBD2	.	TRBJ2-1	CASSVTETSGANERFF	TGTGCCAGCAGCGTAACCGAGACTAGCGGGGCCAATGAGCGGTTCTTC
TRBV5-4	.	.	TRBJ2-2	CASSNPGPGAPTGEPLF	TGTGCCAGCAGCAATCCCGGGCCAGGGGCGCCTACGGGGGAGCCGCTTTTT
TRBV28	.	once	TRBJ2-7	CANSPTTYEQHF	TGTGCCAACAGTCCGACGACCTACGAGCAGCACTTC
TRBV11-1	.	.	TRBJ2-6	CANSPRGSAVNSGANVLTF	TGTGCCAACAGCCCCCGGGGGAGTGCTGTTAACTCTGGGGCCAACGTCCTGACTTTC
TRBV29-1	TRBD2	.	TRBJ2-1	CSVEGRVRLAGGLYNEQFF	TGCAGCGTTGAGGGAAGAGTCCGACTAGCGGGAGGTCTCTACAATGAGCAGTTCTTC
TRBV6-5	.	.	TRBJ2-7	CASSPFWSIYEQYF	TGTGCCAGCAGCCCCTTCTGGAGTATTTACGAGCAGTACTTC
TRBV25-1	.	few	TRBJ1-4	CASKGRQEVNEKLFF	TGTGCCAGCAAGGGGCGACAGGAGGTTAATGAAAAACTGTTTTTT
TRBV4-2	.	.	TRBJ2-3	CASSQDTGGTDTQYF	TGTGCCAGCAGCCAAGACACGGGAGGCACAGATACGCAGTATTTT
TRBV6-5	TRBD2	many	TRBJ2-3	CASNLAGDTTDTQYF	TGTGCCAGCAATCTGGCGGGAGATACTACAGATACGCAGTATTTT
TRBV7-9	TRBD1	.	TRBJ2-1	CASSLGDRAHNKQFF	TGTGCCAGCAGCTTAGGGGACAGGGCGCACAATAAGCAGTTCTTC
TRBV5-1	.	many	TRBJ1-6	CASRGGNSPLHF	TGCGCCAGCAGAGGGGGGAATTCACCCCTCCACTTT
TRBV29-1	.	.	TRBJ1-2	CSVEADGALYDYTF	TGCAGCGTTGAAGCAGACGGAGCGCTCTATGACTACACCTTC
TRBV6-1	TRBD2	many	TRBJ2-3	CASSVALAGRADTQYF	TGTGCCAGCAGTGTGGCCCTAGCGGGTAGGGCAGATACGCAGTATTTT
TRBV10-2	.	once	TRBJ1-1	CASRDNWNIEVFF	TGCGCCAGCAGGGACAATTGGAACATTGAAGTTTTCTTT
TRBV4-1	.	.	TRBJ2-2	CASSQVQGGELFF	TGTGCCAGTAGCCAAGTACAAGGTGGGGAGCTGTTTTTT
TRBV12-3/TRBV12-4	TRBD2	.	TRBJ2-7	CASSETTSGGLRYF	TGTGCCAGCAGCGAAACGACTAGCGGGGGCTTACGGTACTTC
TRBV11-2	TRBD2	once	TRBJ2-2	CASSLATAGNTGELFF	TGTGCCAGCAGCCTAGCGACAGCGGGGAACACCGGGGAGTTGTTTTTT
TRBV29-1	.	.	TRBJ2-1	CSVYSVGEQLF	TGCAGCGTGTACAGTGTGGGTGAGCAGCTCTTC
TRBV11-2	.	.	TRBJ1-2	CAGSLGQDTLYGYIF	TGTGCCGGCAGCTTAGGGCAGGACACTCTCTATGGCTACATCTTC
TRBV6-5	.	many	TRBJ1-3	CASRLSSGNTIYF	TGTGCCAGCAGGCTAAGCTCTGGAAACACCATATATTTT
TRBV4-2	TRBD2	.	TRBJ2-7	CYTTGIAGVYKSYEQYF	TGTTACACTACTGGAATAGCGGGAGTTTATAAGTCCTACGAGCAGTACTTC
TRBV6-5	.	.	TRBJ2-5	CASTVKGSRKETQYF	TGTGCCAGCACCGTAAAGGGGAGCCGGAAAGAGACCCAGTACTTC
TRBV11-2	TRBD2	.	TRBJ2-7	CVSGPGLVVEQYF	TGTGTCAGCGGCCCAGGACTAGTGGTAGAGCAGTATTTC